One sample yielded the 8 T cell receptor beta chains listed below, sequenced in a study of blood T cell repertoires in COVID-19 (dated by TCRdb to 2019 to 2021). The library came from the immunoSEQ multiplex PCR assay. The clones in this table, taken by TCRdb from immuneACCESS, are in-frame only. Not every clone is retained; where verified, under half of the shortfall comes from an unresolved V gene, and the cause of the rest is unknown. The sample table records some 83,000 clones; roughly 90% of these occur just once. About a sixth of the sample is taken by the ten largest. Sequenced material: peripheral blood. The receptors originated from a man older than 75 in a cohort sampled during active COVID-19.

The chain recombines TRBV2 with TRBJ1-1; possibly TRBD1 for D (6 bases). Germline assignment: CDR1 SNHLY and CDR2 FYNNEI. CDR3 length: 15 residues. V lost 7 bases and J 2 bases, leaving 17 bases between the germline ends. CDR3 bases: TGTGCCAGCACTGGGGGGGGGACACTAAACACTGAAGCTTTCTTT. It yields the protein CASTGGGTLNTEAFF.

The rearrangement links TRBV18 to TRBJ2-1; 8 bases fit TRBD2. V lost 1 base to trimming and J lost 2 bases; unmatched junction nucleotides: 4. The CDR3 loop spans 16 amino acids. Germline CDR1 and CDR2: KGHSH and LQKENI. This CDR3 is CASSPRVGGAYNEQFF. For the CDR3, the DNA is TGTGCCAGCTCACCACGGGTCGGGGGGGCCTACAATGAGCAGTTCTTC.

The chain is built from TRBV27 and TRBJ2-2; 14 nucleotides align to TRBD2. The V segment lost 5 bases and the J segment 6 bases; nucleotides outside the gene matches: 8. The germline V gene encodes CDR1 MNHEY and CDR2 SMNVEV (reference sequence). The CDR3 runs to 17 residues. The CDR3 sequence: CASSPRTSGGTPGELFF. The CDR3 DNA reads TGTGCCAGCAGTCCCCGGACTAGCGGGGGGACTCCCGGGGAGCTGTTTTTT.

The rearrangement uses TRBV9 and TRBJ2-3; TRBD1 aligns across 7 bases. The V gene's germline CDR1 is SGDLS and CDR2 YYNGEE. V shed 2 bases, J shed 2 bases, and the junction held 5 bases outside the gene matches. The CDR3 extends over 15 amino acids. CDR3 DNA sequence: TGTGCCAGCAGCGTGCGACAGGGCGCCACAGATACGCAGTATTTT. Amino acid sequence: CASSVRQGATDTQYF.

The J gene is TRBJ1-6, the V gene TRBV19; 8 bases align to TRBD1. CDR3 length equals 15 residues. Germline loops: CDR1 LNHDA, CDR2 SQIVND (reference sequence). V was clipped by 5 bases and J by 4 bases; unmatched bases: 4. In DNA form, the CDR3 reads TGTGCCAGTAGTCCGCGGACAGGGTATAATTCACCCCTCCACTTT. Translation gives CASSPRTGYNSPLHF.

The J gene is TRBJ1-5, the V gene TRBV28, with 12 bases lining up with TRBD1. The germline V gene has CDR1 MDHEN and CDR2 SYDVKM. J lost 8 bases, V lost 4 bases, and 12 bases had no gene match. CDR3 size: 17 residues. CDR3 nucleotide sequence: TGTGCCAGCAGTTCCGCCGGGGGACAGGGGGCTAGAGAGCCCCAGCATTTT. This codes for CASSSAGGQGAREPQHF.

The chain has TRBV24-1 and TRBJ2-1; 7 bases map to TRBD2. This CDR3 is 13 amino acids long. The trim removed 9 bases at V and 4 bases at J, leaving 5 bases unmatched. Per the germline V gene, CDR1 is KGHDR and CDR2 is SFDVKD. The CDR3 sequence is CATGEGSYNEQFF. The CDR3 DNA reads TGTGCCACCGGGGAGGGTTCGTACAATGAGCAGTTCTTC.

This chain links TRBV3-1 (or the pseudogene TRBV3-2) with TRBJ2-1; 8 nucleotides line up with TRBD2. From germline, CDR1 is LGHDT and CDR2 YNNKEL (reference sequence). With 2 bases clipped from V and 0 bases from J, the junction kept 0 bases outside the gene matches. CDR3 length equals 15 residues. The CDR3 spells CASSQRGGSYNEQFF. The CDR3 region has the DNA TGTGCCAGCAGCCAACGGGGGGGCTCCTACAATGAGCAGTTCTTC.